These T cell receptor beta chains were read from a single sample in a study of T cells in Graves' hyperthyroidism and ophthalmopathy. TCRdb itself ran the multiplex PCR reads through MiXCR, one entry per CDR3 protein. The sample comprises about 480,000 distinct CDR3 sequences, approximately 15% of which are singletons, and around 17% rests with the top ten. The sample was blood. Source of these receptors: a young woman with Graves' hyperthyroidism. Both conserved end residues are part of each CDR3. A row's size may be missing; if present it is once, few, many or a size class.

v_call	j_call	clone_size	cdr3_length	cdr3_aa
TRBV27	TRBJ1-1	many	13	CASRRGRADEAFF
TRBV13	TRBJ1-4	.	15	CASSSTGTGARKLFF
TRBV12-3/TRBV12-4	TRBJ2-2	large	14	CASRPGQRHGELFF
TRBV11-3	TRBJ2-2	many	13	CASSARSAGELFF
TRBV2	TRBJ2-5	many	15	CASSEEVWGEETQYF
TRBV27	TRBJ2-5	many	15	CASSFGTGVGETQYF
TRBV5-1	TRBJ1-3	many	15	CASSLEGGSGNTIYF
TRBV30	TRBJ2-1	few	15	CAWFSNGSGYNEQFF
TRBV6-1	TRBJ2-3	many	16	CASSPNRDGRQDTQYF
TRBV25-1	TRBJ2-1	many	17	CASSDMQGLVGMNEQFF
TRBV10-1	TRBJ2-7	many	12	CASSRDFNEQYF
TRBV29-1	TRBJ1-1	many	11	CSVVRDTEAFF
TRBV6-2/TRBV6-3	TRBJ2-1	.	16	CASSYPRTSGDDEQFF
TRBV20-1	TRBJ2-1	many	11	CSAYGGNEQFF
TRBV18	TRBJ1-1	many	16	CASSPNAAGQGAWAFF
TRBV16	TRBJ2-7	few	14	CASSQSASSYEQYF
TRBV5-4	TRBJ2-1	.	19	CASSNPRVLSSGGDNEQFF
TRBV19	TRBJ2-2	many	14	CASSPGGSIGELFF
TRBV3-1	TRBJ2-5	.	16	CASSQTGTSGQETQYF
TRBV2	TRBJ2-6	many	18	CASSRRPGGVSGANVLTF
TRBV14	TRBJ2-7	many	12	CASSQADDEQYF
TRBV20-1	TRBJ2-4	few	14	CSARDRGGQNIQYF
TRBV3-1	TRBJ1-5	many	14	CASSQEAGNQPQHF
TRBV2	TRBJ1-3	many	13	CASIKNKGNTIYF
TRBV9	TRBJ2-3	many	14	CASSVVPLTDTQYF